This T cell receptor (beta chain) was found in a study of vaccination effects on CD4 cells after COVID-19. Notes on the study in general: Clonal contraction was marked in infection- and vaccine-induced clones late after vaccination.

Sequencing followed a ViraFEST assay step that expanded antigen-specific CD4+ T cells with viral peptide pools. Culture lasted around eleven days before CD4+ T cell isolation. Participants completed two doses of the BNT162b2 or mRNA-1273 vaccine. None of the vaccinated had previously contracted SARS-CoV-2, and their nucleocapsid antibodies tested negative. As concerns this clone: Its antigen is not identified.

The CDR3 runs 15 residues. Germline CDR1 is SGHRS and CDR2 is YFSETQ. Trimming removed 0 bases from V and 0 bases from J, with 8 bases in between. Assay used: immunoSEQ multiplex PCR; TCRdb lists only in-frame clones, some missing. The table shows about 33,000 clones, with approximately 82% occurring only once. The clonotype comes from a human donor who received a COVID-19 vaccine. Some clones in this sample may be carry-over from other donors' samples. Sequenced here: CD4+ T cells from PBMCs cultured with HCoV-NL63 spike peptides, sampled after COVID-19 vaccination. The chain has TRBV5-1 and TRBJ2-3; D gene uncertain. CDR3 loop: CASSLARPSTDTQYF. The CDR3 DNA reads as TGCGCCAGCAGCTTGGCCCGGCCTAGCACAGATACGCAGTATTTT.